These 11 T cell receptor beta chains were sequenced from one sample in a study of blood T cell repertoires in COVID-19. Libraries were prepared by immunoSEQ multiplex PCR; TCRdb keeps only in-frame clonotypes and omits some of them. The table has 180,000 or so clones, about four fifths seen once; the top ten hold about 11%. The specimen sequenced was peripheral blood. These receptors all stem from a woman aged 40 to 49 with COVID-19, enrolled during active disease.

CDR3 nucleotide sequence: TGTGCCAGCAGCTTTTCACAGACCTACGAGCAGTACTTC. Amino acid sequence: CASSFSQTYEQYF. The genes are TRBV7-2 and TRBJ2-7; unclear D gene. Germline CDR1 SGHTA, CDR2 FQGNSA. CDR3 size: 13 residues. Trimming stripped 3 bases from V and 2 bases from J, with 8 bases between.

The rearrangement uses TRBV5-1 and TRBJ2-1; 11 bases map to TRBD2. The CDR3 spans 15 residues. V lost 2 bases, J lost 4 bases, and 2 bases stayed unmatched. Germline V CDR1 and CDR2: SGHRS, YFSETQ. This CDR3 is CASSFGTSGYNEQFF. DNA of the CDR3: TGCGCCAGCAGCTTTGGGACTAGCGGATACAATGAGCAGTTCTTC.

The gene calls are TRBV5-1 and TRBJ2-1; 9 bases map to TRBD2. V dropped 4 bases and J dropped 6; count of bases not matched to a gene: 11. This CDR3 region has 16 residues. Germline V lookup: CDR1 SGHRS, CDR2 YFSETQ. The CDR3: CASSALGAGGRNEQFF. In DNA form, the CDR3 reads TGCGCCAGCAGCGCCCTTGGGGCGGGAGGGCGCAATGAGCAGTTCTTC.

J is TRBJ2-7 and V is TRBV6-5, with 9 bases fitting TRBD1. V was pared by 5 bases and J by 5 bases, with 10 bases of the junction left unmatched. Germline CDR1 reads MNHEY; CDR2 reads SVGAGI. This CDR3 has 15 amino acids. CDR3 residues: CASSTGGVGTHEQYV. The CDR3 coding sequence is TGTGCCAGCAGTACAGGGGGCGTCGGAACTCACGAGCAGTACGTC.

Concerning this clone itself: Other nucleotide sequences from this sample produce the same CDR3. V usage is TRBV9 and J usage is TRBJ2-5; tentative D call: TRBD1 (5 bases). V dropped 2 bases and J dropped 2 bases, with 10 bases sitting between them. This CDR3 comprises 14 residues. Germline V gene data show CDR1 as SGDLS and CDR2 as YYNGEE. This CDR3 reads CASSVGRGQETQYF. In nucleotides, the CDR3 is TGTGCCAGCAGCGTGGGTAGGGGTCAAGAGACCCAGTACTTC.

This chain connects TRBV7-9 to TRBJ2-5; maybe TRBD2 (5 bases). V lost 4 bases to trimming and J lost 5 bases, with 14 bases between them. From germline, CDR1 is SEHNR and CDR2 FQNEAQ (reference sequence). This CDR3 has 14 amino acids. The CDR3 region is CASSSIGGGETQYF. The DNA for the CDR3 is TGTGCCAGCAGCTCTATAGGAGGCGGGGAGACCCAGTACTTC.

The chain combines TRBV4-1 with TRBJ1-1; D remains unclear. The germline gives CDR1 MGHRA, CDR2 YSYEKL. This CDR3 has 13 residues. Trimming removed 0 bases at V and 5 bases at J, with 7 bases between. The CDR3 loop is CASSQDALTEAFF. Written as DNA, the CDR3 is TGCGCCAGCAGCCAAGATGCGTTAACTGAAGCTTTCTTT.

The chain is built from TRBV5-1 and TRBJ1-2; possible D gene TRBD1, 5 bases. The CDR3 has 14 amino acids. Germline V CDR1 and CDR2: SGHRS, YFSETQ. The V gene lost 0 bases and the J gene lost 3 bases, with 9 bases spanning the gap. The CDR3 loop is CASSLAGGDYGYTF. CDR3 DNA: TGCGCCAGCAGCTTGGCGGGGGGTGACTATGGCTACACCTTC. Using reference TRBV5-1 and TRBJ1-2 for the parts outside the CDR3, the full variable domain is KAGVTQTPRYLIKTRGQQVTLSCSPISGHRSVSWYQQTPGQGLQFLFEYFSETQRNKGNFPGRFSGRQFSNSRSEMNVSTLELGDSALYLCASSLAGGDYGYTFGSGTRLTVV.

The J gene is TRBJ2-7, the V gene TRBV12-3 or TRBV12-4; TRBD2 aligns across 9 bases. The CDR3 consists of 13 residues. Trimming cost V 3 bases and J 6 bases; bases outside gene matches: 3. The CDR3 DNA follows: TGTGCCAGCAGTTTGAAAGCGGGGGGCGAGCAGTACGTC. Encoded protein: CASSLKAGGEQYV.

This rearrangement joins TRBV29-1 to TRBJ1-5; D gene uncertain. Germline V lookup: CDR1 SQVTM, CDR2 ANQGSEA. V was shortened by 1 base and J by 1 base, with 5 bases between the two germline ends. This CDR3 has 13 residues. CDR3 bases: TGCAGCGTTGAAGCGGGGAGCAATCAGCCCCAGCATTTT. Its protein is CSVEAGSNQPQHF.

This clone was detected only once. The V gene is TRBV7-9, the J gene TRBJ1-5, with a possible D match to TRBD1 (6 bases). CDR1 SEHNR and CDR2 FQNEAQ come from the germline V gene (reference sequence). Deletions cut 2 bases from V and 7 bases from J, with 12 bases between. The CDR3 loop spans 14 amino acids. The DNA of the CDR3 is TGTGCCAGCAGCTTAACGGGGGGCTCGCAGCCCCAGCATTTT. Protein: CASSLTGGSQPQHF.